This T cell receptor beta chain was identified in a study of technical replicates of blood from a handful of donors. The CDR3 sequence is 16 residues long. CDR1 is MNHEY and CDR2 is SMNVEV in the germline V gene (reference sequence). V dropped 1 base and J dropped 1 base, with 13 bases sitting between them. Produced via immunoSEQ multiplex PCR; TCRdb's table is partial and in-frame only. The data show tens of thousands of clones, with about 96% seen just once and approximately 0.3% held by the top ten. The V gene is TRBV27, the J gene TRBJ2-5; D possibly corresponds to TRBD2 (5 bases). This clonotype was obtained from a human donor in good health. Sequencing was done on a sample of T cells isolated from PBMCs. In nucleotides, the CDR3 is TGTGCCAGCAGTTTATATTCACCTAGCTTCCAAGAGACCCAGTACTTC. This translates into CASSLYSPSFQETQYF.